This TCR beta chain comes out of a study of blood T cell repertoires in COVID-19. Sequencing was performed with immunoSEQ multiplex PCR; in TCRdb, only in-frame clones are kept and a portion is missing. The sample shows hundreds of thousands of clones, under 90% of them seen only once. Enrolled through a virtual design, the participants were between roughly 18 and 100 years of age and came from fewer than 30 US areas. This clone was detected a few times. Other DNA sequences in the same sample also yield this CDR3. This clonotype originated in a man aged 18 to 29 who had recovered from COVID-19. The specimen was PBMCs or T cells enriched from blood (not recorded which).

The CDR3 here is CASSPRQGSYEQYF. In DNA form, the CDR3 reads TGTGCCAGCAGTCCCCGACAGGGGAGCTACGAGCAGTACTTC. The chain combines TRBV28 with TRBJ2-7, with 8 bases fitting TRBD1. This CDR3 is 14 amino acids long. The J segment lost 3 bases and the V segment lost 5 bases, leaving 6 bases of the junction unmatched. Germline values: CDR1 MDHEN, CDR2 SYDVKM. Filled out from reference TRBV28 and TRBJ2-7, the complete variable domain reads DVKVTQSSRYLVKRTGEKVFLECVQDMDHENMFWYRQDPGLGLRLIYFSYDVKMKEKGDIPEGYSVSREKKERFSLILESASTNQTSMYLCASSPRQGSYEQYFGPGTRLTVT.